A selection of T cell receptor beta chains follows, all from one sample in a study of blood T cell repertoires in COVID-19. Only in-frame clones appear in the TCRdb table, and some are missing; sequencing was by immunoSEQ multiplex PCR. The sample shows about 170,000 clones, 70% to 85% of them seen only once. The specimen sequenced was peripheral blood. The receptor source for this set is a woman of 80 years or more with acute or convalescent COVID-19. The CDR3 runs from the conserved cysteine through the conserved F or W. D genes are given only for firm matches. Not every row has a clone size; where given, it reads once, few, many or a size class.

J,D,V,length,size,CDR3,DNA
TRBJ2-1,NA,TRBV9,15,NA,CASSIRQAGYNEQFF,TGTGCCAGCAGCATCCGACAGGCGGGTTACAATGAGCAGTTCTTC
TRBJ2-1,TRBD2,TRBV10-3,15,NA,CAISESSGRDNEQFF,TGTGCCATCAGTGAGTCGAGCGGGAGGGACAATGAGCAGTTCTTC
TRBJ2-3,NA,TRBV14,16,NA,CASSRTVPGGGGTQYF,TGTGCCAGCAGCCGTACTGTTCCCGGGGGCGGGGGTACGCAGTATTTT
TRBJ1-1,NA,TRBV7-9,11,NA,CASWQNTEAFF,TGTGCCAGCTGGCAGAACACTGAAGCTTTCTTT
TRBJ2-2,NA,TRBV5-1,13,NA,CASSLDTAGELFF,TGCGCCAGCAGCTTAGACACTGCCGGGGAGCTGTTTTTT
TRBJ2-1,NA,TRBV11-2,15,few,CASRSWGDSYNEQFF,TGTGCCAGCAGGTCCTGGGGCGACTCCTACAATGAGCAGTTCTTC
TRBJ2-2,NA,TRBV2,15,NA,CASGGATQHTGELFF,TGTGCCAGCGGAGGGGCCACGCAACACACCGGGGAGCTGTTTTTT
TRBJ1-2,NA,TRBV27,17,few,CASSYRLGGVPNYGYTF,TGTGCCAGCAGCTACAGACTCGGGGGGGTCCCTAACTATGGCTACACCTTC
TRBJ2-3,TRBD2,TRBV7-2,15,NA,CASSLPWPAGDTQYF,TGTGCCAGCAGCCTACCTTGGCCAGCGGGGGATACGCAGTATTTT
TRBJ1-3,TRBD1,TRBV5-6,16,NA,CASSYRQGRAGNTIYF,TGTGCCAGCAGCTACCGACAGGGACGGGCTGGAAACACCATATATTTT
TRBJ1-2,TRBD1,TRBV7-9,16,NA,CASSSGQATANYGYTF,TGTGCCAGCAGCTCGGGACAGGCAACAGCTAACTATGGCTACACCTTC
TRBJ1-1,NA,TRBV5-4,15,NA,CASSVERVMNTEAFF,TGTGCCAGCAGCGTGGAGCGGGTTATGAACACTGAAGCTTTCTTT
TRBJ2-3,NA,TRBV21-1,19,NA,CASSSQLAGGSFGCDTQYF,TGTGCCAGCAGCTCCCAACTAGCGGGAGGTAGTTTCGGCTGTGATACGCAGTATTTT
TRBJ2-3,TRBD2,TRBV30,16,NA,CAISLAGGYSTDTQYF,TGTGCCATTTCGTTAGCGGGAGGGTATAGCACAGATACGCAGTATTTT
TRBJ1-6,NA,TRBV9,14,NA,CASSSRTGFSPLHF,TGTGCCAGCAGCTCGAGAACAGGGTTCTCACCCCTCCACTTT
TRBJ2-1,NA,TRBV11-2,16,many,CASSSQRGEGRGEQFF,TGTGCCAGCAGCTCCCAGAGGGGGGAGGGGAGAGGGGAGCAGTTCTTC
TRBJ2-3,NA,TRBV10-2,14,few,CASRWRTLTDTQYF,TGCGCCAGCAGGTGGAGGACCCTCACAGATACGCAGTATTTT
TRBJ2-1,NA,TRBV19,16,NA,CASRSLEPYSYNEQFF,TGTGCCAGTAGGTCGCTGGAGCCTTACTCCTACAATGAGCAGTTCTTC
TRBJ2-7,TRBD1,TRBV7-9,14,NA,CASSPQTGPYEQYF,TGTGCCAGCAGCCCGCAGACAGGGCCCTACGAGCAGTACTTC
TRBJ1-1,NA,TRBV18,14,NA,CASSPSRGNTEAFF,TGTGCCAGCTCACCATCACGGGGGAACACTGAAGCTTTCTTT
TRBJ2-1,TRBD2,TRBV27,15,once,CASLEGTSGRFEQFF,TGTGCCAGCCTAGAAGGGACTAGCGGGAGGTTTGAGCAGTTCTTC
TRBJ2-1,NA,TRBV4-1,13,NA,CASSQGLVDEQFF,TGCGCCAGCAGCCAAGGACTAGTTGATGAGCAGTTCTTC
TRBJ1-2,TRBD1,TRBV7-2,14,NA,CASSFRQGDYGYTF,TGTGCCAGCAGCTTCCGACAGGGGGACTATGGCTACACCTTC
TRBJ2-7,NA,TRBV27,16,NA,CASSFSNLDSIYEQYF,TGTGCCAGCAGTTTCTCAAATTTAGACAGTATCTACGAGCAGTACTTC
TRBJ1-5,TRBD1,TRBV11-2,13,NA,CASSFRGNQPQHF,TGTGCCAGCAGCTTCAGGGGGAATCAGCCCCAGCATTTT